The 15 T cell receptor beta chains below were found in one sample sequenced in a study of cytomegalovirus exposure and HLA in healthy donors. PCR primers comprised 60 Vbeta and 13 Jbeta primers. Assay used: immunoSEQ multiplex PCR; TCRdb lists only in-frame clones, some missing. The repertoire holds about 120,000 clones, with over 75% as singletons. Specimen: PBMCs. These receptor sequences come from a man between 40 and 49 years old in good health and CMV-seronegative.

This chain joins TRBV29-1 and TRBJ2-7; 7 bases map to TRBD2. Germline-derived CDR1 and CDR2 are SQVTM and ANQGSEA. The CDR3 extends over 14 amino acids. The V segment lost 4 bases and the J segment 0 bases; nucleotides outside the gene matches: 6. CDR3 in amino acids: CSVGPASGSYEQYF. Here the CDR3 DNA reads TGCAGCGTTGGTCCCGCTAGCGGCTCCTACGAGCAGTACTTC.

This sequence joins TRBV6-4 and TRBJ1-1; D is uncertain. Per germline, CDR1 MRHNA and CDR2 SNTAGT. Trimming left V 3 bases short and J 7 bases short, with 12 bases between. CDR3 length: 13 amino acids. CDR3 residues: CASSEAPGYEAFF. CDR3 coding DNA: TGTGCCAGCAGTGAGGCTCCGGGATATGAAGCTTTCTTT.

The chain carries TRBV7-8 and TRBJ2-7; D is unresolved. This CDR3 has 15 residues. V lost 7 bases and J 3 bases, leaving 19 bases between the germline ends. Looked up from germline, CDR1 is SGHVS and CDR2 is FQNEAQ. CDR3 region: CASIAARSTRYEQYF. The CDR3 bases are TGTGCCAGCATCGCCGCCCGATCAACACGCTACGAGCAGTACTTC.

V usage is TRBV19 and J usage is TRBJ2-1; 10 bases align to TRBD2. Per the germline V gene, CDR1 is LNHDA and CDR2 is SQIVND (reference sequence). V shed 3 bases, J shed 8 bases, and the junction held 7 bases outside the gene matches. The CDR3 is 15 amino acids. CDR3 DNA: TGTGCCAGTAGTATTTCTAGCGGGAGTTTGTATGAGCAGTTCTTC. Residues: CASSISSGSLYEQFF.

This chain joins TRBV9 and TRBJ2-1; D is ambiguous. V dropped 4 bases and J dropped 0 bases, with 8 bases sitting between them. Germline V gene lookup returns CDR1 SGDLS and CDR2 YYNGEE. The CDR3 runs 14 residues. The CDR3, as DNA: TGTGCCAGCAGCTTAGGCGGCTCCTACAATGAGCAGTTCTTC. It codes for CASSLGGSYNEQFF.

This clone showed up just a few times. The chain has TRBV19 and TRBJ2-5; tentatively, D is TRBD2 (5 bases). V was cut by 3 bases and J by 5 bases, with 16 bases left in between. Germline V gives CDR1 LNHDA, CDR2 SQIVND (reference sequence). CDR3 length: 15 residues. CDR3 residues: CASSMGSMQVETQYF. The CDR3 nucleotides read TGTGCCAGTAGTATGGGGAGTATGCAGGTCGAGACCCAGTACTTC.

This clone was counted only a few times. CDR3 sequence reads: CASSMPGQGVNEKLFF. As DNA, the CDR3 is TGTGCCAGCAGCATGCCGGGACAGGGGGTTAATGAAAAACTGTTTTTT. V is TRBV7-6 and J is TRBJ1-4; 11 nucleotides agree with TRBD1. The CDR3 loop spans 16 amino acids. Germline V gene lookup returns CDR1 SGHVS and CDR2 FNYEAQ. Trimming removed 5 bases from V and 4 bases from J; junction bases left unmatched: 6.

This chain connects TRBV2 to TRBJ2-2, with TRBD2 as a possible D gene (5 bases). V lost 1 base to trimming and J lost 5 bases, with 8 bases between them. Germline CDR1 and CDR2: SNHLY and FYNNEI. The CDR3 totals 14 residues. The DNA for the CDR3 is TGTGCCAGCAGTGAAGTTCCGGGAACCGGGGAGCTGTTTTTT. Residues: CASSEVPGTGELFF.

A word on this clone: Mismatch with germline at one junction end may stem from a read error. The chain recombines TRBV9 with TRBJ2-6; 7 bases line up with TRBD2. Germline CDR1 reads SGDLS; CDR2 reads YYNGEE. The CDR3 totals 16 residues. The CDR3 bases are TGTGCCAGCAGTTGGGACTATAGCTCTGGGGCCAACGGCCTGACTTTC. The encoded protein is CASSWDYSSGANGLTF.

The gene calls are TRBV6-1 and TRBJ1-6; TRBD1 matches at 7 bases. Unmatched junction bases numbered 17, after V lost 2 bases and J lost 10 bases. Germline CDR1 and CDR2: MNHNS and SASEGT. The CDR3 has 18 amino acids. The CDR3 DNA is TGTGCCAGCAGTGAACTGGGACAGAATCGTTGGCAATGGTCACCCCTCCACTTT. Its protein product is CASSELGQNRWQWSPLHF.

The chain uses TRBV21-1 and TRBJ2-6; no check of the table's D call, TRBD1, against the DNA was made. TRBV21-1 constitutes a pseudogene. This CDR3 is built from 17 residues. The CDR3 DNA follows: TGTGCCAGCAGCACCTCCCTCAGTTACTCTGGGGCCAACGTCCTGACTTTC. This translates into CASSTSLSYSGANVLTF.

V is TRBV6-6 and J is TRBJ1-6, with 9 bases matching TRBD1. CDR1 and CDR2 from the germline V gene are MNHNY and SVGAGI (reference sequence). CDR3 size: 16 residues. Trimming removed 6 bases from V and 5 bases from J; junction bases left unmatched: 8. The CDR3 sequence: CASRRGQGTHNSPLHF. The CDR3 bases are TGTGCCAGCAGAAGGGGACAGGGAACTCATAATTCACCCCTCCACTTT.

Only a few counts were recorded for this clone. The chain has TRBV9 and TRBJ1-2; the D is unclear. This CDR3 is 14 amino acids long. Looked up from germline, CDR1 is SGDLS and CDR2 is YYNGEE. Trimming stripped 1 base from V and 0 bases from J, with 7 bases between. The CDR3 bases are TGTGCCAGCAGCGTAAAGTCTACTAACTATGGCTACACCTTC. As protein: CASSVKSTNYGYTF. The full variable domain, completed using reference TRBV9 and TRBJ1-2, is DSGVTQTPKHLITATGQRVTLRCSPRSGDLSVYWYQQSLDQGLQFLIQYYNGEERAKGNILERFSAQQFPDLHSELNLSSLELGDSALYFCASSVKSTNYGYTFGSGTRLTVV.

This clone was counted between two and nine times. The rearrangement links TRBV4-2 to TRBJ2-7; 8 nucleotides agree with TRBD1. Trimming at V came to 0 bases and at J to 3 bases, leaving 7 bases not matched to a gene. Germline CDR1 LGHNA, CDR2 YNFKEQ. The CDR3 is 16 residues long. CDR3 protein: CASSQDGTGGHYEQYF. CDR3 DNA: TGTGCCAGCAGCCAAGATGGAACAGGGGGGCACTACGAGCAGTACTTC.

This clone was observed a few times. The J gene is TRBJ2-7, the V gene TRBV11-2, with D unclear. The CDR3 runs to 13 residues. CDR1 and CDR2 from the germline V gene are SGHAT and FQNNGV. V lost 7 bases and J lost 4, with 14 bases in between. The CDR3: CASTGSDLYEQYF. The CDR3 coding sequence is TGTGCCAGCACCGGGTCCGACCTTTACGAGCAGTACTTC.